A single sample is the source of the 14 T cell receptor beta chains below, sequenced in a study of OX40 agonist ivuxolimab in advanced cancers. TCRdb's table, derived via immunoSEQ multiplex PCR, lists solely in-frame clones and lacks some. Of 98,000 or so clones in the sample, roughly 90% are singletons; the top ten hold around 2.5%. This specimen consisted of CD4+ or CD8+ T cells sorted from blood, obtained in a trial of the OX40 agonist ivuxolimab. The receptors derive from an adult with an advanced solid tumor such as melanoma, head and neck, liver or kidney cancer.

The rearrangement uses TRBV2 and TRBJ2-1, with TRBD2 matching 10 bases. The CDR3 runs to 17 residues. V lost 8 bases and J lost 6; bases outside the gene matches: 16. The germline gives CDR1 SNHLY, CDR2 FYNNEI. This chain's CDR3 is CASSASLAGVSSNEQFF. The DNA of the CDR3 is TGTGCCAGCTCAGCGTCCCTAGCGGGAGTCAGCAGCAATGAGCAGTTCTTC.

V and J are TRBV7-9 and TRBJ1-4; TRBD1 is a possible D gene (5 bases). Trimming removed 6 bases from V and 7 bases from J, with 18 bases in between. Germline V CDR1 and CDR2: SEHNR, FQNEAQ (reference sequence). The CDR3 spans 15 residues. This chain's CDR3 is CASSKRGGSGEKLFF. Here the CDR3 DNA reads TGTGCCAGCAGTAAGCGGGGGGGATCGGGTGAAAAACTGTTTTTT.

The chain combines TRBV10-3 with TRBJ2-7; D is ambiguous. The CDR3 spans 15 residues. Germline CDR1 reads ENHRY; CDR2 reads SYGVKD. The germline V and J ends were trimmed by 0 bases and 9 bases, with 18 bases remaining between them. The CDR3 region is CAISESEFARSPQYF. CDR3 DNA sequence: TGTGCCATCAGTGAGTCGGAGTTTGCAAGATCTCCGCAGTACTTC.

This chain uses TRBV10-3 with TRBJ1-2; D gene uncertain. From germline, CDR1 is ENHRY and CDR2 SYGVKD. The CDR3 contains 13 residues. Between the trimmed V and J ends, which lost 2 bases and 0 bases, there was a span of 4 bases. The CDR3 reads CAISEVTNYGYTF. CDR3 sequence (DNA): TGTGCCATCAGTGAGGTAACTAACTATGGCTACACCTTC.

This clone was observed a handful of times. This chain links TRBV30 with TRBJ1-1; tentative D call: TRBD1 (5 bases). With 5 bases removed from V and 1 base from J, the gap between germline ends came to 14 bases. The CDR3 extends over 14 amino acids. In germline, CDR1 is GTSNPN, CDR2 SVGIG (reference sequence). The CDR3 protein is CAWEKGWKNTEAFF. CDR3 nucleotides: TGTGCCTGGGAGAAGGGGTGGAAGAACACTGAAGCTTTCTTT. The entire variable domain, with the rest obtained from reference TRBV30 and TRBJ1-1, is as follows: SQTIHQWPATLVQPVGSPLSLECTVEGTSNPNLYWYRQAAGRGLQLLFYSVGIGQISSEVPQNLSASRPQDRQFILSSKKLLLSDSGFYLCAWEKGWKNTEAFFGQGTRLTVV.

A few counts support this clone. The CDR3 DNA follows: TGTGCCTGGAGATATCGAGGGAACACTGAAGCTTTCTTT. Residues: CAWRYRGNTEAFF. The chain carries TRBV30 and TRBJ1-1; no clear D gene. CDR1 and CDR2 from the germline V gene are GTSNPN and SVGIG (reference sequence). This CDR3 region has 13 residues. V gave up 3 bases and J gave up 1 base, with 9 bases separating them.

The chain combines TRBV7-9 with TRBJ1-2; D uncertain. CDR3 length: 12 amino acids. CDR1 is SEHNR and CDR2 is FQNEAQ in the germline V gene (reference sequence). V was pared by 5 bases and J by 8 bases, with 12 bases between. CDR3 DNA: TGTGCCAGCAGCCAAACTTCGGGGGGCTACACCTTC. As protein: CASSQTSGGYTF. Supplemented by reference TRBV7-9 and TRBJ1-2, the full variable domain reads DTGVSQNPRHKITKRGQNVTFRCDPISEHNRLYWYRQTLGQGPEFLTYFQNEAQLEKSRLLSDRFSAERPKGSFSTLEIQRTEQGDSAMYLCASSQTSGGYTFGSGTRLTVV.

J is TRBJ1-5 and V is TRBV2; D is unresolved. Trimming stripped 9 bases from V and 2 bases from J, with 11 bases between. The CDR3 consists of 13 residues. Germline CDR1 and CDR2: SNHLY and FYNNEI. CDR3 residues: CASIYGGNQPQHF. DNA of the CDR3: TGTGCCAGTATCTACGGGGGCAATCAGCCCCAGCATTTT.

The rearrangement joins TRBV7-9 to TRBJ1-5, with 9 positions matching TRBD1. The CDR3 covers 16 residues. The J segment lost 2 bases and the V segment lost 4 bases, leaving 6 bases of the junction unmatched. In germline, CDR1 is SEHNR, CDR2 FQNEAQ (reference sequence). CDR3 DNA sequence: TGTGCCAGCAGCTCCCAACAGGGGGCAGGCAATCAGCCCCAGCATTTT. Encoded protein: CASSSQQGAGNQPQHF. Supplemented by reference TRBV7-9 and TRBJ1-5, the full variable domain reads DTGVSQNPRHKITKRGQNVTFRCDPISEHNRLYWYRQTLGQGPEFLTYFQNEAQLEKSRLLSDRFSAERPKGSFSTLEIQRTEQGDSAMYLCASSSQQGAGNQPQHFGDGTRLSIL.

The chain combines TRBV7-2 with TRBJ2-3; D is ambiguous. The germline CDR1 and CDR2 sequences are SGHTA and FQGNSA. There are 13 residues in the CDR3. Deletions cut 2 bases from V and 6 bases from J, with 9 bases between. The CDR3 here is CASSLRVRDTQYF. The CDR3 nucleotides are TGTGCCAGCAGCTTAAGAGTTAGGGATACGCAGTATTTT.

This chain joins TRBV9 and TRBJ2-3; unclear D gene. V lost 1 base to trimming and J lost 4 bases, with 13 bases between them. The CDR3 has 15 amino acids. Germline V CDR1 and CDR2: SGDLS, YYNGEE. CDR3 bases: TGTGCCAGCAGCGTACATGTCCCCGGCGCAGATACGCAGTATTTT. This sequence encodes CASSVHVPGADTQYF.

The rearrangement joins TRBV6-5 to TRBJ2-7; D is unresolved. V was pared by 4 bases and J by 2 bases, with 9 bases between. Germline CDR1 MNHEY, CDR2 SVGAGI. There are 13 residues in the CDR3. This chain's CDR3 is CASSFAGTYEQYF. The CDR3 region has the DNA TGTGCCAGCAGTTTCGCCGGTACCTACGAGCAGTACTTC.

This sequence joins TRBV6-5 and TRBJ1-1, with D hard to call. The germline V gene has CDR1 MNHEY and CDR2 SVGAGI. The CDR3 contains 15 residues. Trimming took off 0 bases at V and 2 bases at J, with 10 bases between the two ends. The CDR3 sequence: CASSYSETINTEAFF. The CDR3, as DNA: TGTGCCAGCAGTTACTCCGAGACAATAAACACTGAAGCTTTCTTT.

The chain carries TRBV5-8 and TRBJ2-7; 10 bases align to TRBD1. CDR3 length equals 16 residues. CDR1 and CDR2 (germline): SGHTS, YDEGEE. V lost 3 bases, J lost 6 bases, and 12 bases stayed unmatched. The CDR3 nucleotides are TGTGCCAGCAGCTCGAGATCCGGGACAGGGGTCTCCGAGCAGTACTTC. This sequence encodes CASSSRSGTGVSEQYF.